What follows is one T cell receptor (beta chain) and its context. Residents of 24 US areas, aged about 18 to 95 years, made up the participants. Which cohort a participant joined came from the clinical history participants gave. Participants classified as exposed had met a COVID-19 case within 2 weeks before study entry. This specimen comes from a study of blood T cell repertoires in COVID-19. For the study at large: T cells, B-cell-depleted T cells, or PBMCs provided the cDNA or gDNA that served as material.

CDR3 length equals 16 residues. Deletions cut 0 bases from V and 7 bases from J, with 18 bases between. In germline, CDR1 is MNHEY, CDR2 SVGAGI. Assay used: immunoSEQ multiplex PCR; TCRdb lists only in-frame clones, some missing. The table has under 250,000 clones, 83% seen once; the top ten hold approximately 4%. The V gene is TRBV6-5, the J gene TRBJ1-1; no definite D call. The source of this sequence is a woman aged 40 to 49 who had been exposed to COVID-19. Material for sequencing was PBMCs or T cells enriched from blood (not recorded which). CDR3 DNA: TGTGCCAGCAGTTACTCCGTTAAGCCCCGGGGAAATGAAGCTTTCTTT. Residues: CASSYSVKPRGNEAFF.